This T cell receptor (beta chain) was obtained from a study of T cell repertoires in cytomegalovirus infection. As to this clonotype: Its antigen is unidentified.

TCRdb re-called the reads with MiXCR, one entry per CDR3 protein. The sample includes about 830,000 distinct CDR3 sequences, roughly 33% seen only once; the top ten take around 12%. This TCR was sampled from a human donor in good health (CMV status not recorded). Some clones in this sample may be carry-over from other donors' samples. The material sequenced was cultured CD8+ T cells from PBMCs, taken from culture after CMV antigen stimulation.

The CDR3 bases are TGCAGCGGACTGGGGGGGGCTGGGTACAATGAGCAGTTCTTC. This sequence encodes CSGLGGAGYNEQFF. The chain joins TRBV29-1 to TRBJ2-1, with a weak D call TRBD2 (7 bases). V was trimmed by 7 bases and J by 4 bases, leaving 17 bases between them. Per the germline V gene, CDR1 is SQVTM and CDR2 is ANQGSEA. CDR3 size: 14 residues.